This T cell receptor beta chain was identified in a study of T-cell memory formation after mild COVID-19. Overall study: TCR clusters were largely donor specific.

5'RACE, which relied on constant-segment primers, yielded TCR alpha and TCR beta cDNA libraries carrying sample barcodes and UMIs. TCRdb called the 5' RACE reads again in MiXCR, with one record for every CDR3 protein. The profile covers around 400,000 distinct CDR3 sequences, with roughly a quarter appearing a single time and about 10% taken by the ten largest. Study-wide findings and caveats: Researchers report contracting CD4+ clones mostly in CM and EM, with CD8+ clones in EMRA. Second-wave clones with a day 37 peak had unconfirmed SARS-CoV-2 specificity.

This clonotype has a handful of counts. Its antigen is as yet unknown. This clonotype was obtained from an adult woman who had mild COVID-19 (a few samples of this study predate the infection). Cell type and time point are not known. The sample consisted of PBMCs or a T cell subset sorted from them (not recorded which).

CDR3 region: CASSQGVAIGEKLFF. The CDR3 DNA follows: TGCGCCAGCAGTCAGGGAGTGGCCATTGGTGAAAAACTGTTTTTT. J is TRBJ1-4 and V is TRBV5-1, with TRBD1 as a possible D gene (5 bases). Germline values: CDR1 SGHRS, CDR2 YFSETQ. CDR3 length equals 15 residues. Trimming left V 5 bases short and J 7 bases short, with 18 bases between.